Sequencing of this T cell receptor beta chain was carried out in a study of blood T cell repertoires in COVID-19. Study-wide context: Researchers got acute and convalescent COVID-19 samples from the United States, Italy and Spain. From T cells, B-cell-depleted T cells, or PBMCs came the material, which was cDNA or gDNA.

While infection was still active, Seattle patients were enrolled and then followed longitudinally. The authors' processing: For nucleated cells, counts were estimated from reference gene primer amplification. Data came from immunoSEQ multiplex PCR; TCRdb stores just in-frame clones and leaves some out. Clonal size and the V and J genes are those of that table, whereas D and trimming came from the DNA. The sample has around 94,000 clones, about 85% seen once. The TCR sequence derives from a woman aged 50 to 60 with COVID-19, enrolled during active disease. Sequenced: peripheral blood.

In DNA form, the CDR3 reads TGTGCCAGCAGTGAGGGCGAGTATAGCAATCAGCCCCAGCATTTT. It is translated as CASSEGEYSNQPQHF. V is TRBV2 and J is TRBJ1-5; D is unresolved. From germline, CDR1 is SNHLY and CDR2 FYNNEI. V was clipped by 3 bases and J by 0 bases, with 9 bases between them. This CDR3 is built from 15 residues. Variable domain in full (rest from reference TRBV2 and TRBJ1-5): EPEVTQTPSHQVTQMGQEVILRCVPISNHLYFYWYRQILGQKVEFLVSFYNNEISEKSEIFDDQFSVERPDGSNFTLKIRSTKLEDSAMYFCASSEGEYSNQPQHFGDGTRLSIL.